The 21 T cell receptor beta chains below come from one sample, sequenced in a study of tumor and adjacent non-tumor tissue in lung cancer. No cell sorting was done before RNA was extracted from the tissue. The library came from three nested PCR rounds adapted from ARM-PCR protocols. TCRdb re-analysed the multiplex PCR reads in MiXCR, keeping a single row per CDR3 protein. The table records roughly 67,000 distinct CDR3 sequences, just under 60% of them present only once. Sequenced input: lung tumor tissue. The origin of the receptors is a man aged 45 to 65 with non-small cell lung cancer.

Remarks on this clonotype: At one boundary the junction diverges from the germline segment, which might be a read error. The rearrangement uses TRBV11-3 and TRBJ2-2; D is possibly TRBD2 (6 bases). Germline assignment: CDR1 SGHNT and CDR2 YENEEA. The CDR3 is 14 residues long. CDR3 protein: CISSPNMLGGDLFF. In DNA form, the CDR3 reads TGTATCAGCAGCCCCAACATGCTGGGCGGGGACCTGTTTTTT.

In the case of this clonotype: This sequence may be a read error, since a much larger clone differs from it by one base. The chain is built from TRBV6-6 and TRBJ1-5; 10 positions agree with TRBD1. This CDR3 is 15 amino acids long. Germline-derived CDR1 and CDR2 are MNHNY and SVGAGI (reference sequence). Here the CDR3 reads CVSSFRQGANQPQHF. The CDR3 nucleotides read TGTGTCAGCAGTTTTCGACAGGGGGCTAATCAGCCCCAGCATTTT.

As regards this clonotype: A junction boundary mismatches the germline segment, possibly from a read error. The rearrangement joins TRBV6-6 to TRBJ2-1, with D perhaps being TRBD1 or TRBD2 (5 bases each). The CDR3 runs 14 residues. Germline values: CDR1 MNHNY, CDR2 SVGAGI (reference sequence). CDR3 loop: CASRYEHSPGRKLF. Written as DNA, the CDR3 is TGTGCCAGCAGATACGAACATTCTCCGGGACGGAAGCTCTTC.

Details on this clonotype: A much bigger clone sits one base away, suggesting this may be a read error. The chain is built from TRBV7-9 and TRBJ1-2; 8 bases fit TRBD1. The CDR3 sequence is 15 residues long. CDR1 is SEHNR, CDR2 FQNEAQ, per germline (reference sequence). CDR3 sequence: CVSSLAQGAHYGYTF. The CDR3 DNA reads as TGTGTCAGCAGCTTAGCCCAGGGGGCCCACTATGGCTACACCTTC.

Points on this clonotype: Because it lacks the conserved phenylalanine or tryptophan at the end, this CDR3 is likely a read error. The V gene is TRBV6-1, the J gene TRBJ1-6; D is ambiguous. The V gene lost 8 bases and the J gene lost 6 bases, with 11 bases spanning the gap. The germline V gene has CDR1 MNHNS and CDR2 SASEGT. The CDR3 length is 13 residues. CDR3 residues: CASFSWGNSPLHS. CDR3 nucleotide sequence: TGTGCCAGCTTTTCATGGGGTAATTCACCCCTCCACTCT.

This clonotype was picked up a small number of times. J is TRBJ2-7 and V is TRBV28; 10 nucleotides align to TRBD1. The V and J ends lost 6 bases and 4 bases, in that order; junction bases with no gene match: 12. CDR1 MDHEN and CDR2 SYDVKM come from the germline V gene. The length of the CDR3 is 16 residues. DNA for the CDR3: TGTGCCAGCAGAGTTTTGGGCGGACAGGGGGGTTACGAGCAGTACTTC. The encoded protein is CASRVLGGQGGYEQYF.

Points on this clonotype: It is likely a read error, because the conserved phenylalanine at the end of the CDR3 is missing. The rearrangement links TRBV10-2 to TRBJ1-1; no clear D. The CDR3 is 12 residues long. Germline loops: CDR1 WSHSY, CDR2 SAAADI. CDR3 in DNA: TGCGCCAACAGTGAGGCCAACACTGAAGCTTTCCTT. Its protein is CANSEANTEAFL.

This clonotype was counted once. The chain combines TRBV6-5 with TRBJ2-1; D is possibly TRBD2 (5 bases). Between the trimmed V and J ends, which lost 2 bases and 4 bases, there was a span of 18 bases. This CDR3 is built from 17 residues. CDR1 is MNHEY, CDR2 SVGAGI, per germline. In DNA form, the CDR3 reads TGTGCCAGCAGTTACACCGACCCTAGCTTGGGGTACAATGAGCAGTTCTTC. Amino acid sequence: CASSYTDPSLGYNEQFF.

At least ten counts were recorded for this clonotype. The rearrangement joins TRBV6-1 to TRBJ1-5; D is possibly TRBD1 (6 bases). Trimming cost V 9 bases and J 3 bases, with 12 bases left between them. CDR1 and CDR2 (germline): MNHNS, SASEGT. The CDR3 loop spans 13 amino acids. In DNA, the CDR3 is TGTGCCAGTTTAAGGGACACCAATCAGCCCCAGCATTTT. Translation gives CASLRDTNQPQHF.

On this clonotype: Germline and junction disagree at one end, which may indicate a read error. V usage is TRBV12-3 or TRBV12-4 and J usage is TRBJ2-1; weak D call: TRBD1 (5 bases). The CDR3 extends over 15 amino acids. In DNA form, the CDR3 reads TGTACCAGCACCGTAGCTGGGGCCACCTACAATGAGCAGTTCTTC. Translated, it gives CTSTVAGATYNEQFF.

This clonotype was found many times. V gene TRBV7-8 combines with J gene TRBJ2-6; no reliable D call. Trimming stripped 7 bases from V and 1 base from J, with 5 bases between. CDR3 length equals 13 residues. CDR1 is SGHVS, CDR2 FQNEAQ, per germline. CDR3 sequence (DNA): TGTGCCAGCACGGAGTCTGGGGCCAACGTCCTGACTTTC. Translated: CASTESGANVLTF.

This clonotype appeared a few times. This could be a read error, since a much larger clone is one nucleotide away. The chain uses TRBV20-1 and TRBJ2-4; unclear D gene. This CDR3 has 14 residues. Germline V gene sequence: CDR1 DFQATT, CDR2 SNEGSKA (reference sequence). CDR3 loop: CSADRAVSKNIRYF. CDR3 DNA: TGCAGTGCTGATAGGGCGGTATCCAAAAACATTCGGTACTTC.

The chain is built from TRBV7-2 and TRBJ2-1; the D gene could be TRBD1 or TRBD2 (5 bases each). V was shortened by 5 bases and J by 2 bases, with 16 bases between the two germline ends. Germline CDR1 reads SGHTA; CDR2 reads FQGNSA. This CDR3 is 16 amino acids long. This CDR3 is CASSSQVGVTYNEQFF. CDR3 coding DNA: TGTGCCAGCAGCAGCCAAGTGGGGGTAACCTACAATGAGCAGTTCTTC.

As for this clonotype: At one of its ends the junction is not consistent with the germline gene, which may arise from a read error. The V gene is TRBV11-2, the J gene TRBJ2-3; 7 positions match TRBD1. CDR3 length equals 15 residues. Germline values: CDR1 SGHAT, CDR2 FQNNGV. CDR3 DNA: TGTACCAGCAGCTTAGTGAGGGGGCAGGCAGATACTCAGTATTTT. Translated: CTSSLVRGQADTQYF.

CDR3 sequence: CTCSSHMGDTGELFF. The CDR3 DNA sequence: TGTACCTGCAGTTCCCACATGGGGGACACCGGGGAGCTGTTTTTT. The chain recombines TRBV6-6 with TRBJ2-2; D might be TRBD1 or TRBD2, each matching 5 bases. Germline CDR1 is MNHNY and CDR2 is SVGAGI (reference sequence). The CDR3 contains 15 residues.

Only one count was recorded for this clonotype. One end of the junction varies from germline; a read error may be responsible. V gene TRBV20-1 combines with J gene TRBJ2-4; 8 bases map to TRBD1. Per the germline V gene, CDR1 is DFQATT and CDR2 is SNEGSKA (reference sequence). This CDR3 has 13 residues. The CDR3 spells CSARQGIENVQYF. The DNA for the CDR3 is TGCAGTGCCAGACAGGGGATCGAAAACGTTCAGTACTTC.

On this clonotype: An end of the junction does not agree with germline; a read error may underlie this. The chain has TRBV29-1 and TRBJ2-2, with D perhaps TRBD2 (5 bases). The CDR3 has 14 residues. Germline CDR1 SQVTM, CDR2 ANQGSEA. The CDR3 loop reads CTVEVRGNTVELFF. For the CDR3, the DNA is TGCACCGTTGAAGTACGAGGGAACACCGTGGAACTGTTTTTT.

Of note for this clonotype: A read error may account for a junction end that differs from germline. The rearrangement joins TRBV10-3 to TRBJ1-5, with a weak D call TRBD1 (5 bases). Germline lookup yields CDR1 ENHRY and CDR2 SYGVKD. The CDR3 runs to 15 residues. This CDR3 reads CVINGTFGSNQPQHF. CDR3 sequence (DNA): TGTGTCATCAACGGGACCTTCGGGAGCAATCAGCCCCAGCATTTT.

The rearrangement joins TRBV20-1 to TRBJ1-6, with 12 bases aligning to TRBD1. Losses at the gene ends were 6 bases for V and 16 bases for J; bases not matched to a gene: 16. Per the germline V gene, CDR1 is DFQATT and CDR2 is SNEGSKA (reference sequence). This CDR3 contains 15 residues. The CDR3 reads CSAQGQGAINLPLHF. DNA of the CDR3: TGCAGTGCGCAGGGACAGGGGGCGATCAATTTACCACTCCACTTT.

This chain connects TRBV7-2 to TRBJ2-4; possibly TRBD1 for D (6 bases). This CDR3 region has 15 residues. Germline V gene lookup returns CDR1 SGHTA and CDR2 FQGNSA. V lost 1 base, J lost 6 bases, and 13 bases lay in between. The CDR3 DNA reads as TGTGCCAGCAGCTTAGATCCCGGGACAAGAAACATTCAGTACTTC. Translating gives CASSLDPGTRNIQYF.

This clonotype was observed many times. The chain combines TRBV12-3 or TRBV12-4 with TRBJ1-4; no reliable D call. This CDR3 region has 11 residues. Trimming removed 3 bases from V and 10 bases from J, with 6 bases in between. The CDR3 sequence is CASSFGRKLFF. CDR3 coding DNA: TGTGCCAGCAGTTTCGGGAGAAAACTGTTTTTT.